The entry that follows covers one TCR beta chain sequence. This entry is derived from a study of T cell changes during pregnancy in multiple sclerosis. The CDR3 is 15 amino acids. Germline V gene sequence: CDR1 SGHRS, CDR2 YFSETQ. Losses at the gene ends were 0 bases for V and 6 bases for J; bases not matched to a gene: 5. Produced via immunoSEQ multiplex PCR; TCRdb's table is partial and in-frame only. The table shows about 84,000 clones, with about 94% occurring only once. This TCR was sampled from a female donor with multiple sclerosis, enrolled in a pregnancy study. The specimen comprised peripheral blood, sampled in the third trimester of pregnancy. The genes are TRBV5-1 and TRBJ2-1; 8 bases line up with TRBD1. CDR3 in amino acids: CASSLGGQGFNEQFF. In DNA, the CDR3 is TGCGCCAGCAGCTTGGGAGGACAGGGATTCAATGAGCAGTTCTTC.